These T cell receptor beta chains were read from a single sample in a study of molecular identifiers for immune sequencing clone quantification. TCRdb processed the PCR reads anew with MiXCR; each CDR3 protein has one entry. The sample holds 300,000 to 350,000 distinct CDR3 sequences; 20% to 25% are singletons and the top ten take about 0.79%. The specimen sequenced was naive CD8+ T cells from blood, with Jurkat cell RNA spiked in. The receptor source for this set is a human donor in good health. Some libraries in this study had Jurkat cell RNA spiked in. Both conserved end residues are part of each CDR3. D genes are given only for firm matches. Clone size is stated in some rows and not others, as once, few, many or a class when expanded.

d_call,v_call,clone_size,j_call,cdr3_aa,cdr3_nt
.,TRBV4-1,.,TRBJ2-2,CASSQWSAGTNTGELFF,TGCGCCAGCAGCCAATGGAGTGCCGGTACCAACACCGGGGAGCTGTTTTTT
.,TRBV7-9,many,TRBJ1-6,CASSRPNSPLHF,TGTGCCAGCAGCCGACCTAATTCACCCCTCCACTTT
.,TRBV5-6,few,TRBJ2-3,CASSVTLDTQYF,TGTGCCAGCAGCGTGACATTGGATACGCAGTATTTT
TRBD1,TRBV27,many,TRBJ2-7,CASSLSTAGGEQYF,TGTGCCAGCAGTTTATCGACAGCAGGGGGCGAGCAGTACTTC
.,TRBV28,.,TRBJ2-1,CASSLMGDEQFF,TGTGCCAGCAGTTTAATGGGCGATGAGCAGTTCTTC
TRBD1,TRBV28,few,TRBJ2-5,CASSSPAYRGVLETQYF,TGTGCCAGCAGTTCACCCGCGTACAGGGGAGTGCTAGAGACCCAGTACTTC
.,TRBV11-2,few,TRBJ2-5,CASSLGAGPRDQYF,TGTGCCAGCAGCTTAGGGGCCGGACCCAGAGACCAGTACTTC
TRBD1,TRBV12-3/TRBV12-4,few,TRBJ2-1,CASSLQGAEFHEQFF,TGTGCCAGCAGTCTCCAGGGGGCCGAGTTCCATGAGCAGTTCTTC
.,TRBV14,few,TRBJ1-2,CASSQGRRPDFYGYTF,TGTGCCAGCAGCCAAGGCCGCAGGCCGGACTTCTATGGCTACACCTTC
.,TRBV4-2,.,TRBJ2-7,CASSPGAPPREQYF,TGTGCCAGCAGCCCAGGGGCCCCACCGAGGGAGCAGTACTTC
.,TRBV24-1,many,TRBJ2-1,CATSDVNEDEQFF,TGTGCCACCAGTGATGTCAACGAAGATGAGCAGTTCTTC
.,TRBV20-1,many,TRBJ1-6,CSASVVGTYNSPLHF,TGCAGTGCTAGCGTTGTGGGGACCTATAATTCACCCCTCCACTTT
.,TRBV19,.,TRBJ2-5,CASSIFGTRETQYF,TGTGCCAGTAGTATATTTGGGACTCGAGAGACCCAGTACTTC
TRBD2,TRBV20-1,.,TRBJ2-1,CSARTSGRNRNARFF,TGCAGTGCTAGGACTAGCGGGAGAAATAGGAATGCGCGGTTCTTC
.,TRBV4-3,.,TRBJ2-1,CASSLMGLSYNEQFF,TGCGCCAGCAGCCTCATGGGTCTATCCTACAATGAGCAGTTCTTC
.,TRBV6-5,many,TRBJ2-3,CASSYGREVDTQYF,TGTGCCAGCAGTTACGGCAGGGAGGTAGATACGCAGTATTTT
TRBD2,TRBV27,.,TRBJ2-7,CASSWGAGGPYEQYF,TGTGCCAGCAGCTGGGGGGCGGGAGGGCCGTACGAGCAGTACTTC
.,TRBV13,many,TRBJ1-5,CASSLAGNQPQHF,TGTGCCAGCAGCTTAGCCGGGAATCAGCCCCAGCATTTT
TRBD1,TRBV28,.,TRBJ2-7,CASSSLEGKGAVTPVHEQYF,TGTGCCAGCAGTTCCTTAGAAGGGAAGGGGGCCGTGACGCCCGTCCACGAGCAGTACTTC
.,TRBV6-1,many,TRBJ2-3,CASSEEGWTADTQYF,TGTGCCAGCAGTGAAGAGGGGTGGACCGCGGATACGCAGTATTTT
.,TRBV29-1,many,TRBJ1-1,CSVGAGSEAFF,TGCAGCGTTGGTGCGGGATCTGAAGCTTTCTTT
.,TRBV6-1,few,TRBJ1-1,CASSEWGNSAEAFF,TGTGCCAGCAGTGAATGGGGGAATAGCGCTGAAGCTTTCTTT
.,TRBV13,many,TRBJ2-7,CASSPEEGEQYF,TGTGCCAGCAGCCCAGAGGAGGGCGAGCAGTACTTC
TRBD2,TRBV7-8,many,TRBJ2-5,CASSQDFSGGAAKTQYF,TGTGCCAGCAGCCAGGACTTCAGCGGGGGGGCTGCGAAGACCCAGTACTTC
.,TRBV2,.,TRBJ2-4,CASSGPLEVNIQYF,TGTGCCAGCAGTGGTCCGCTAGAAGTAAACATTCAGTACTTC
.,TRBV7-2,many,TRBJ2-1,CASSLLVPEQFF,TGTGCCAGCAGCCTACTCGTTCCGGAGCAGTTCTTC
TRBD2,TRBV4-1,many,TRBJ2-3,CASSQVSGSSTDTQYF,TGCGCCAGCAGCCAGGTTAGCGGGTCTAGCACAGATACGCAGTATTTT